This TCR beta chain was sequenced for a study of shared clonotypes between healthy human individuals (dated by TCRdb to the early 2020s). Notes on the research overall: The cohort comprised a couple of women and a few men aged 18 to 49 years. Per donor, three plates each were used for CD4 naive and CD4 memory, two for CD8 naive, and one for CD8 memory. To estimate repertoire size and how much clonotype sharing occurs between individuals, the study deeply sequenced the blood TCR repertoires of 4 to 6 healthy adults. To increase sequencing depth and limit assay-specific biases, different laboratories used diverse techniques to prepare libraries and sequence TCR repertoires. Each donor's leukapheresis produced roughly between roughly 0.85 and 10 billion PBMCs.

Trimming removed 2 bases from V and 3 bases from J, leaving 5 bases between the germline ends. There are 12 amino acids in the CDR3, from cysteine to phenylalanine inclusive. Of all the DNA, just the CDR3 is kept, 36 bases in frame from base 1. CDR1 and CDR2, per the germline V gene, are MDHEN and SYDVKM. Results and caveats for the whole study, not just this receptor: Across a handful of donors, approximately 5% of naive CD4, 3.5% of naive CD8, 2.3% of memory CD4, and under 0.45% of memory CD8 clonotypes were shared. Sampling was limited to blood, and TCR repertoires in tissue likely differ from TCR repertoires in blood. Estimated clonotype richness was generally larger for naive than for memory subsets. The genetic and exposure-history diversity represented was limited by the small number of donors. Pairwise subsampling led to the expectation that sequencing depth would affect the degree of clonotype sharing among donors. Compared with non-shared clonotypes, the clonotypes found in all four sorted-subset donors had higher generation probabilities. Rarefaction of sorted-subset datasets indicated incomplete sequencing despite the large sequencing depth.

Notes on this clone: Its cognate antigen has yet to be identified. No base quality information exists; no much larger clone differs at one position.

CD8 naive samples were CD45RO-negative cells positively selected for CCR7, giving a CD45RA+CCR7+ population that excluded TemRA cells. The donors were healthy, HIV-negative adults with no recently reported acute infections or vaccinations. Only Caucasian adults living in Nashville, Tennessee, USA were represented among the donors. Blood was collected by leukapheresis, and PBMCs were isolated by Ficoll-Histopaque density gradient centrifugation and then cryopreserved in liquid nitrogen vapor phase. Analytical flow cytometry was used to check the purity and quantity of every magnetically sorted T cell population. Genomic DNA was isolated from each sorted fraction and quantified by UV absorbance on a Nanodrop 2000c. Using the deep immunoSEQ assay, multiplex PCR amplified TCR CDR3 regions from genomic DNA. Extracted genomic DNA from each cell subset was distributed evenly across all wells of several immunoSEQ 96-well plates, and each plate was treated as a replicate. Each replicate PCR for sorted subsets received about 0.2 ug genomic DNA, equal to tens of thousands of T cell genomes. The purified libraries were quantified using a Qubit 3.0 fluorometer, sized with a Bioanalyzer 2100, and then quantified again using the KAPA Library Quantification kit. A separate single-read 150-cycle Illumina NextSeq 550 flow cell was used to sequence each immunoSEQ 96-well plate. The study's processing was this. Because the immunoSEQ output included only junctional sequences and no quality scores, the filtering could not be the same as the filtering used for full-length reads. Sequences were annotated with PyIR, a Python wrapper for IgBLAST v1.9, using IMGT germline references to assign V/J genes and CDR3. Any read was removed if the V/J assignment was weak (E-value above 1e-6), the CDR3 was missing, or the read contained stop codons, out-of-frame junctions, or ambiguous translated residues. V3J clonotypes were defined by identical inferred V gene, J gene, and CDR3 amino acid sequence. Percentage overlap between repertoires was calculated by dividing the number of shared unique clonotypes by the size of the smaller repertoire. Repertoire richness was assessed with RTK rarefaction, the Chao1 estimator, and Recon v2.1 estimates of unobserved clonotypes. Generation probabilities for all TCRbeta clonotypes obtained by the gDNA method from a handful of donors were computed using OLGA. TCRdb mirrors the immuneACCESS table, restricted to in-frame sequences. Some clones are absent from its copies; in checked studies, under half trace to an unresolved V gene, and the reason for the others is unknown. V, J and clone size are taken as reported in that table, and D and trimming were inferred from the DNA itself. The sample table contains roughly 1,800,000 clones; only one count was recorded for about 95% of them. The top ten hold 0.9% to 1.5% of the sample.

Sequenced input: naive CD8+ T cells sorted from blood. Read against the paper, the sample's cell subset or site label means: CD45RA+CCR7+. The sequence came from a man between 18 and 35 years old in good health. Rearrangement joined TRBV28 to TRBJ2-7, with the D gene call left open. The DNA is as follows: TGTGCCAGCAGTTTAACGCGCTACGAGCAGTACTTC. This translates into CASSLTRYEQYF. With the portions outside the CDR3 filled from the reference TRBV28 and TRBJ2-7 genes, the complete variable region becomes DVKVTQSSRYLVKRTGEKVFLECVQDMDHENMFWYRQDPGLGLRLIYFSYDVKMKEKGDIPEGYSVSREKKERFSLILESASTNQTSMYLCASSLTRYEQYFGPGTRLTVT.